This T cell receptor beta chain was sequenced during a study of cytomegalovirus exposure and HLA in healthy donors. CDR3 length: 13 residues. Per the germline V gene, CDR1 is MNHNS and CDR2 is SASEGT. Both 60 Vbeta primers and 13 Jbeta primers went into the PCR. The method was immunoSEQ multiplex PCR; TCRdb's version includes in-frame clones alone and lacks a portion of them. The sample has roughly 200,000 clones; more than 60% are singletons. Findings of the study overall: Later examination showed HLA-associated TCR beta chains had greater clonal expansion than equally common others. Roughly even sequencing depth across donors was the assumption behind the presence/absence analyses.

Points on this clone: Antigen unknown.

The sequencing input was PBMCs. This chain links TRBV6-1 with TRBJ2-5; 7 bases align to TRBD1. The last part of the DNA fits TRBJ2-7 better; the J call may be wrong. This TCR was sampled from a man aged 50 to 59 in good health and CMV-seronegative. The CDR3 sequence: CASGGQTSYEQYF. The CDR3, as DNA: TGTGCCAGTGGGGGACAGACCTCCTACGAGCAGTACTTC.